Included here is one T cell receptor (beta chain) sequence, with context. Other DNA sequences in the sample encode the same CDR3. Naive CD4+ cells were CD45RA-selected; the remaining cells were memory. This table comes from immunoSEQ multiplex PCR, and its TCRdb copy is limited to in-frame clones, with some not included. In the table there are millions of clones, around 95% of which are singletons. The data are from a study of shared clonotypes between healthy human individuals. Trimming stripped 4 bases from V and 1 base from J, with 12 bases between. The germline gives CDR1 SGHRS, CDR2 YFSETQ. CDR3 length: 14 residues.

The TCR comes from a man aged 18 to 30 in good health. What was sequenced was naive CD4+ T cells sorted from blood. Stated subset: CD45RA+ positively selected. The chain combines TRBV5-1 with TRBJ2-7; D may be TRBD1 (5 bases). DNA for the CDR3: TGCGCCAGCAGCCCATCTGCAGGGTCCTACGAGCAGTACTTC. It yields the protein CASSPSAGSYEQYF.